The 8 T cell receptor beta chains given below trace back to one sample, sequenced in a study of blood T cell repertoires in COVID-19. Produced via immunoSEQ multiplex PCR; TCRdb's table is partial and in-frame only. The sample includes about 62,000 clones, less than 80% of them seen just once. Sequenced sample: peripheral blood. The receptors originated from a man aged 55 to 70 with acute or convalescent COVID-19.

J is TRBJ2-7 and V is TRBV7-9; D gene ambiguous. The CDR3 totals 11 residues. V was cut by 4 bases and J by 2 bases, with 3 bases left in between. Germline V CDR1 and CDR2: SEHNR, FQNEAQ (reference sequence). Here the CDR3 reads CASSSAYEQYF. The DNA for the CDR3 is TGTGCCAGCAGCTCCGCCTACGAGCAGTACTTC.

This chain joins TRBV11-2 and TRBJ2-3, with D possibly TRBD2 on 5 matching bases. The germline V gene encodes CDR1 SGHAT and CDR2 FQNNGV. The germline V and J ends were trimmed by 5 bases and 9 bases, with 9 bases remaining between them. The CDR3 has 11 residues. The CDR3 DNA is TGTGCCAGCAGCCCTGGCGGGACGCAGTATTTT. Protein product: CASSPGGTQYF.

The chain joins TRBV7-3 to TRBJ2-5; 7 bases fit TRBD2. Trimming removed 5 bases from V and 7 bases from J; junction bases left unmatched: 7. The CDR3 sequence is 13 residues long. Germline CDR1 and CDR2: SGHTA and FQGTGA. Written as DNA, the CDR3 is TGTGCCAGCAGCCCGAAGCGGGACGGGACCCAGTACTTC. This gives the protein CASSPKRDGTQYF.

V gene TRBV18 combines with J gene TRBJ2-3; D is possibly TRBD1 (7 bases). Germline CDR1 and CDR2: KGHSH and LQKENI. The ends were cut back, 6 bases at V and 1 base at J, with 11 bases in the middle. The CDR3 extends over 14 amino acids. The DNA for the CDR3 is TGTGCCAGCTCGCGGGACAGTGGCACAGATACGCAGTATTTT. Its protein product is CASSRDSGTDTQYF.

The V and J genes are TRBV7-8 and TRBJ1-1; D not certain. Trimming pared 1 base from V and 4 bases from J, leaving 13 bases between. CDR3 size: 15 residues. Germline CDR1 is SGHVS and CDR2 is FQNEAQ. CDR3 coding DNA: TGTGCCAGCAGCTTAGTATCGGCGGTGGGCACTGAAGCTTTCTTT. Translated, it gives CASSLVSAVGTEAFF. The whole variable domain, filled in from reference TRBV7-8 and TRBJ1-1, reads GAGVSQSPRYKVAKRGQDVALRCDPISGHVSLFWYQQALGQGPEFLTYFQNEAQLDKSGLPSDRFFAERPEGSVSTLKIQRTQQEDSAVYLCASSLVSAVGTEAFFGQGTRLTVV.

The J gene is TRBJ1-2, the V gene TRBV4-2; tentative D call: TRBD1 (6 bases). This CDR3 contains 16 residues. The germline CDR1 and CDR2 sequences are LGHNA and YNFKEQ. Deletions cut 1 base from V and 4 bases from J, with 16 bases between. The DNA of the CDR3 is TGTGCCAGCAGCCAAGTGGGGCAGGGGAGAGGCTATGGCTACACCTTC. Translating it yields CASSQVGQGRGYGYTF.

CDR3 amino acids: CASRTGRSGELFF. The CDR3 DNA follows: TGTGCCAGCAGGACAGGGCGGTCCGGGGAGCTGTTTTTT. V is TRBV27 and J is TRBJ2-2, with 7 bases identical to TRBD1. The CDR3 length is 13 residues. V was clipped by 6 bases and J by 6 bases; unmatched bases: 4. CDR1 MNHEY and CDR2 SMNVEV come from the germline V gene (reference sequence).

The rearrangement links TRBV5-1 to TRBJ2-3; 10 nucleotides match TRBD2. The CDR3 runs to 16 residues. CDR1 is SGHRS, CDR2 YFSETQ, per germline. Trimming cost V 3 bases and J 4 bases; bases outside gene matches: 8. CDR3 protein: CASSSSGRARADTQYF. The CDR3 DNA reads TGCGCCAGCAGCTCCAGCGGGAGGGCAAGGGCAGATACGCAGTATTTT.